Listed below are T cell receptor beta chains from one sample, sequenced in a study of identical twins. TCRdb reanalysed the 5' RACE reads using MiXCR and keeps one entry per CDR3 protein. This repertoire shows some 710,000 distinct CDR3 sequences, roughly 6% found once; its top ten account for approximately 2%. The material sequenced was naive T cells sorted from blood. All receptors derive from a man younger than 35 in good health. Each CDR3 is given with its conserved first and last residue. The D gene is left open where the match is weak. Clone size is stated in some rows and not others, as once, few, many or a class when expanded.

-	TRBV27	TRBJ2-2	TRBD1	TGTGCCAGCAGTTTAAGGTCGCGGCGACAGGGTGAAGACGCCGGGGAGCTGTTTTTT	CASSLRSRRQGEDAGELFF
few	TRBV7-9	TRBJ2-2	-	TGTGCCAGCAGCTACGGAAACGGGGAGCTGTTTTTT	CASSYGNGELFF
few	TRBV9	TRBJ2-1	TRBD1	TGTGCCAGCAGCGTAGCGACAGGGGGGTATGAGCAGTTCTTC	CASSVATGGYEQFF
many	TRBV9	TRBJ1-4	-	TGTGCCAGCAGCGTAGGGCCAGGGGATGCTGAAAAACTGTTTTTT	CASSVGPGDAEKLFF
few	TRBV20-1	TRBJ2-1	-	TGCAGTGCTAGAGTTACAGCCTGGGCGGATGAGCAGTTCTTC	CSARVTAWADEQFF
many	TRBV12-3/TRBV12-4	TRBJ1-3	-	TGTGCCAGCAGCCCCCTGGGAGGATCGGGAAACACCATATATTTT	CASSPLGGSGNTIYF
-	TRBV27	TRBJ2-7	-	TGTGCCAGCAGTTTATACAGGCAGAACTACGAGCAGTACTTC	CASSLYRQNYEQYF
-	TRBV30	TRBJ2-3	TRBD2	TGTGCCTCCCCGGCGGGAGGGCCCACAGATACGCAGTATTTT	CASPAGGPTDTQYF
-	TRBV7-9	TRBJ1-2	TRBD1	TGTGCCAGCAGCCACGCCGGGACAGGGGGCGGATATGGCTACACCTTC	CASSHAGTGGGYGYTF
many	TRBV10-3	TRBJ2-5	TRBD1	TGTGCCATCAAGGGACAGGGCCAAGAGACCCAGTACTTC	CAIKGQGQETQYF
many	TRBV9	TRBJ1-3	-	TGTGCCAGCAGCGTAGAACCCTCTGGAAACACCATATATTTT	CASSVEPSGNTIYF
many	TRBV5-1	TRBJ2-6	-	TGCGCCAGCAGCTTGGCCAGTCCCTCTGGGGCCAACGTCCTGACTTTC	CASSLASPSGANVLTF
-	TRBV5-1	TRBJ2-2	TRBD2	TGCGCCAGCAGCTCCCCCCTAGCGGGAGAACGAACCGGGGAGCTGTTTTTT	CASSSPLAGERTGELFF
few	TRBV12-3/TRBV12-4	TRBJ1-5	-	TGTGCCAGCAAAATAGGGGTGGGCAATCAGCCCCAGCATTTT	CASKIGVGNQPQHF
many	TRBV5-1	TRBJ2-1	TRBD2	TGCGCCAGCAGCTTGGCCGGGGCTAGCGGGAGTGCTTACAATGAGCAGTTCTTC	CASSLAGASGSAYNEQFF
-	TRBV11-1	TRBJ2-1	TRBD2	TGTGCCAGCAGCTTGGGCCGCCTAGGGGCGGGAGCTTACAATGAGCAGTTCTTC	CASSLGRLGAGAYNEQFF
many	TRBV5-1	TRBJ2-3	-	TGCGCCAGCAGTCCTTCTAGCCCCACAGATACGCAGTATTTT	CASSPSSPTDTQYF
few	TRBV30	TRBJ2-1	-	TGTGCCTGGAGTAGTAGAGTGTCTTACAATGAGCAGTTCTTC	CAWSSRVSYNEQFF
few	TRBV15	TRBJ2-6	-	TGTGCCACCAGCCCCTTGGGGGTCTCTGGGGCCAACGTCCTGACTTTC	CATSPLGVSGANVLTF
many	TRBV10-3	TRBJ2-7	-	TGTGCCATCGCTAGAACTACCTACGAGCAGTACTTC	CAIARTTYEQYF
few	TRBV5-6	TRBJ2-5	TRBD1	TGTGCCAGCAGCCCCAGGGGGTCAGCGGAGACCCAGTACTTC	CASSPRGSAETQYF
-	TRBV3-1	TRBJ2-1	-	TGTGCCAGCAGCCAAGAGATAACACCACACTACAATGAGCAGTTCTTC	CASSQEITPHYNEQFF
-	TRBV29-1	TRBJ2-7	-	TGCAGCGTTGGGGACAACTACGAGCAGTACTTC	CSVGDNYEQYF
many	TRBV20-1	TRBJ2-5	-	TGCAGTGCTAGCCTGATTACGGGTTTAGAGACCCAGTACTTC	CSASLITGLETQYF
few	TRBV7-9	TRBJ2-5	-	TGTGCCAGCAGCTTTCCAACAGGGAGGGTAGAGACCCAGTACTTC	CASSFPTGRVETQYF
many	TRBV6-5	TRBJ2-1	-	TGTGCCAGCAGTTCCCAGCTAGCAGCTGAGCAGTTCTTC	CASSSQLAAEQFF
many	TRBV27	TRBJ2-1	-	TGTGCCAGCACCCTTGGCGGCGAGCAGTTCTTC	CASTLGGEQFF
many	TRBV24-1	TRBJ2-1	TRBD1	TGTGCCACCAACGGGGGTTCGGGACAGGGGGCGGTCAATGAGCAGTTCTTC	CATNGGSGQGAVNEQFF